This is a list of T cell receptor beta chains from one sample in a study of human T cells and chemical hapten exposure. TCRdb processed the RACE reads anew with MiXCR; each CDR3 protein has one entry. The sample comprises 85,000 to 95,000 distinct CDR3 sequences, 11% of which are singletons, and under 2.5% rests with the top ten. The source material was whole blood, sampled in connection with sensitization to the hapten diphenylcyclopropenone (DPC). The receptors were sampled from a man aged 35-49 years with alopecia areata. Some clones in this sample may be carry-over from other donors' samples. CDR3s include the opening cysteine and the closing phenylalanine or tryptophan. A D gene is named only where the DNA matches it firmly. For some rows the clone size is stated as once, few or many, or as a class when expanded; others skip it.

V gene,D gene,clone size,J gene,CDR3 protein,CDR3 DNA
TRBV9,TRBD1,few,TRBJ1-3,CASSVEQGAISGNTIYF,TGTGCCAGCAGCGTAGAGCAGGGGGCGATCTCTGGAAACACCATATATTTT
TRBV3-1,NA,NA,TRBJ2-7,CASSRFRQSSYEQYF,TGTGCCAGCAGCCGTTTTAGACAGAGCTCCTACGAGCAGTACTTC
TRBV14,NA,NA,TRBJ1-2,CASSPPRVNYGYTF,TGTGCCAGCAGCCCGCCGAGGGTTAACTATGGCTACACCTTC
TRBV20-1,TRBD2,NA,TRBJ2-3,CGGKAGEGADTQYF,TGCGGCGGGAAAGCGGGAGAAGGGGCAGATACGCAGTATTTT
TRBV12-3/TRBV12-4,TRBD2,many,TRBJ2-3,CASSQGTSGNTDTQYF,TGTGCCAGCAGTCAAGGGACTAGCGGGAATACAGATACGCAGTATTTT
TRBV6-2/TRBV6-3,NA,NA,TRBJ2-7,CASTHSYEQYF,TGTGCCAGCACCCATTCCTACGAGCAGTACTTC
TRBV28,TRBD2,NA,TRBJ2-1,CASSSGLAGALEQFF,TGTGCCAGCAGTTCGGGACTAGCGGGAGCTCTTGAGCAGTTCTTC
TRBV6-2/TRBV6-3,NA,many,TRBJ2-1,CASRRLSGGSSYNEQFF,TGTGCCAGCAGACGTCTTTCAGGGGGGAGCTCCTACAATGAGCAGTTCTTC
TRBV6-1,TRBD1,few,TRBJ2-3,CASSEARDRGPFRRYTQYF,TGTGCCAGCAGTGAAGCCCGGGACAGGGGGCCCTTCCGAAGGTATACGCAGTATTTT
TRBV30,NA,few,TRBJ2-4,CAWRLQGWAAKNIQYF,TGTGCCTGGAGATTACAGGGTTGGGCGGCCAAAAACATTCAGTACTTC
TRBV29-1,NA,many,TRBJ2-6,CSAQTGANVLTF,TGCAGCGCCCAGACTGGGGCCAACGTCCTGACTTTC
TRBV6-1,NA,many,TRBJ1-2,CASNDHYGYTF,TGTGCCAGCAACGACCACTATGGCTACACCTTC
TRBV7-2,TRBD1,NA,TRBJ2-3,CASSWGQGKGLGPDTQYF,TGTGCCAGCAGCTGGGGACAGGGGAAGGGCCTGGGGCCAGATACGCAGTATTTT
TRBV12-3/TRBV12-4,NA,many,TRBJ2-7,CASSLAGVIYEQYF,TGTGCCAGCAGTTTGGCTGGGGTCATCTACGAGCAGTACTTC
TRBV20-1,TRBD1,NA,TRBJ1-6,CSAGRGLDNSPLHF,TGCAGTGCCGGGAGGGGGCTGGATAATTCACCCCTCCACTTT
TRBV6-2/TRBV6-3,NA,many,TRBJ2-3,CASSYSILYTDTQYF,TGTGCCAGCAGTTACTCGATTCTCTACACAGATACGCAGTATTTT
TRBV2,NA,few,TRBJ1-5,CASSGTIGDQPQHF,TGTGCCAGCAGCGGGACAATCGGAGATCAGCCCCAGCATTTT
TRBV7-9,NA,NA,TRBJ2-1,CAGSPRGNSHNEQFF,TGTGCCGGCAGCCCCCGAGGGAACTCTCACAATGAGCAGTTCTTC
TRBV4-2,TRBD1,few,TRBJ1-2,CASSQVADRGQYGYTF,TGTGCCAGCAGCCAAGTGGCGGACAGGGGGCAATATGGCTACACCTTC
TRBV28,NA,few,TRBJ1-1,CASIAARTEAFF,TGTGCCAGCATCGCAGCGCGGACTGAAGCTTTCTTT
TRBV7-8,TRBD2,few,TRBJ2-3,CASSSLTSVADTQYF,TGTGCCAGCAGCTCCCTGACTAGCGTGGCAGATACGCAGTATTTT
TRBV12-3/TRBV12-4,NA,NA,TRBJ2-3,CASSPRTAYNTQYF,TGTGCCAGCAGTCCGCGGACAGCCTATAATACGCAGTATTTT
TRBV10-3,NA,few,TRBJ2-5,CAINPTGQQETQYF,TGTGCCATCAACCCGACAGGACAGCAAGAGACCCAGTACTTC
TRBV29-1,NA,NA,TRBJ2-1,CSVELAFSYNEQFF,TGCAGCGTTGAGTTAGCGTTCTCCTACAATGAGCAGTTCTTC
TRBV6-2/TRBV6-3,TRBD2,many,TRBJ2-3,CASSAIHGLAGIRGTQYF,TGTGCCAGCAGTGCTATTCACGGACTAGCGGGAATTCGTGGTACGCAGTATTTT
TRBV20-1,TRBD1,few,TRBJ2-3,CSADDGQGARDTQYF,TGCAGTGCCGACGATGGACAGGGGGCAAGAGATACGCAGTATTTT
TRBV6-2/TRBV6-3,TRBD2,few,TRBJ2-7,CASSYDGTSGSEQYF,TGTGCCAGCAGTTACGATGGGACTAGCGGGTCCGAGCAGTACTTC
TRBV6-1,NA,few,TRBJ2-3,CASSDSHPFGVNVDTQYF,TGTGCCAGCAGTGATTCGCACCCCTTTGGGGTAAACGTCGATACGCAGTATTTT
TRBV20-1,NA,NA,TRBJ2-3,CSARRQHSSTDTQYF,TGCAGTGCTAGAAGGCAACATTCTAGCACAGATACGCAGTATTTT
TRBV7-9,NA,NA,TRBJ1-6,CASSWGRSGSPLHF,TGTGCCAGCAGCTGGGGACGGAGCGGTTCACCCCTCCACTTT
TRBV23-1,TRBD2,NA,TRBJ2-7,CASSPGTSGSGEQYF,TGCGCCAGCAGTCCAGGGACTAGCGGTTCGGGCGAGCAGTACTTC
TRBV4-2,TRBD2,many,TRBJ2-7,CASSLGTSGSYEQYF,TGTGCCAGCAGCCTCGGGACTAGCGGATCCTACGAGCAGTACTTC
TRBV3-1,NA,many,TRBJ1-2,CASSQDSYGYTF,TGTGCCAGCAGCCAAGACAGCTATGGCTACACCTTC
TRBV7-6,TRBD1,NA,TRBJ2-1,CASSHGDAGQGLEEQFF,TGTGCCAGCAGCCACGGAGACGCGGGACAGGGCCTCGAAGAGCAGTTCTTC
TRBV3-1,NA,few,TRBJ2-5,CASRLPGRQETQYF,TGTGCCAGCAGACTCCCCGGTCGACAAGAGACCCAGTACTTC
TRBV3-1,NA,many,TRBJ2-1,CASSQDLNEQFF,TGTGCCAGCAGCCAAGACTTAAATGAGCAGTTCTTC
TRBV6-5,NA,NA,TRBJ2-6,CASSKGTVGSGANVLTF,TGTGCCAGCAGCAAAGGGACCGTTGGTTCTGGGGCCAACGTCCTGACTTTC
TRBV6-6,TRBD1,few,TRBJ2-4,CASSSTGTGVAKNIQYF,TGTGCCAGCAGTTCCACCGGGACAGGTGTAGCCAAAAACATTCAGTACTTC
TRBV29-1,TRBD2,NA,TRBJ2-5,CSVALAGEGMETQYF,TGCAGCGTGGCTTTAGCGGGAGAGGGTATGGAGACCCAGTACTTC
TRBV7-2,NA,few,TRBJ2-7,CASSLAPRGSMVGAYEQYF,TGTGCCAGCAGCTTAGCACCCCGGGGTAGCATGGTAGGGGCCTACGAGCAGTACTTC
TRBV12-3/TRBV12-4,NA,NA,TRBJ2-1,CASSPPGLQYNEQFF,TGTGCCAGCAGTCCACCGGGACTTCAATACAATGAGCAGTTCTTC
TRBV5-4,NA,NA,TRBJ1-4,CASSLPPQEKLFF,TGTGCCAGCAGCCTGCCTCCCCAGGAAAAACTGTTTTTT
TRBV7-2,TRBD1,few,TRBJ2-2,CASSVGQGARGGELFF,TGTGCCAGCAGCGTAGGACAGGGGGCGAGAGGCGGGGAGCTGTTTTTT
TRBV4-2,TRBD2,NA,TRBJ2-3,CASSQTSTSGSADTQYF,TGTGCCAGCAGCCAAACTTCGACTAGCGGGAGTGCAGATACGCAGTATTTT
TRBV6-2/TRBV6-3,NA,many,TRBJ2-1,CAIRTSSYNEQFF,TGTGCCATCAGAACTAGCTCCTACAATGAGCAGTTCTTC
TRBV7-2,NA,few,TRBJ2-3,CASSLAISTDTQYF,TGTGCCAGCAGCTTAGCGATAAGCACAGATACGCAGTATTTT
TRBV20-1,NA,few,TRBJ1-2,CSAGAGREDYGYTF,TGCAGTGCTGGGGCGGGCAGGGAAGATTATGGCTACACCTTC
TRBV30,NA,few,TRBJ2-7,CAWKPQEGWQYF,TGTGCCTGGAAACCCCAGGAGGGTTGGCAGTACTTC
TRBV5-1,TRBD2,few,TRBJ2-3,CASSLYSGRANADTQYF,TGCGCCAGCAGCTTGTATAGCGGGAGGGCCAACGCAGATACGCAGTATTTT
TRBV10-3,NA,NA,TRBJ2-5,CAISEFKGIQETQYF,TGTGCCATCAGTGAGTTTAAGGGAATTCAAGAGACCCAGTACTTC
TRBV7-9,NA,NA,TRBJ2-2,CASSPKAEITGELFF,TGTGCCAGCAGTCCTAAGGCGGAGATCACCGGGGAGCTGTTTTTT
TRBV19,TRBD1,NA,TRBJ1-2,CASNPMGTGDSNYGYTF,TGTGCCAGTAACCCGATGGGGACAGGGGACTCTAACTATGGCTACACCTTC
TRBV27,NA,NA,TRBJ1-6,CASSSYRQGGNSPLHF,TGTGCCAGCAGTTCCTACCGGCAAGGGGGTAATTCACCCCTCCACTTT
TRBV27,TRBD1,NA,TRBJ1-2,CASRLQGANYGYTF,TGTGCCAGCAGACTACAGGGGGCCAACTATGGCTACACCTTC
TRBV10-3,TRBD2,NA,TRBJ2-3,CAISEGSGGTDTQYF,TGTGCCATCAGTGAAGGTAGCGGGGGCACAGATACGCAGTATTTT
TRBV7-3,NA,NA,TRBJ2-7,CASSLRGGAGGTYEQYF,TGTGCCAGCAGCCTCCGCGGAGGAGCCGGTGGGACTTACGAGCAGTACTTC
TRBV19,NA,NA,TRBJ2-5,CASSIEPGQETQYF,TGTGCCAGTAGTATTGAACCGGGACAAGAGACCCAGTACTTC